The text below deals with one T cell receptor beta chain. Primed by a sample-barcoded 5' primer and a J-beta primer mix, a second PCR proceeded for about 7 to 11 cycles. Via MiXCR, TCRdb re-called the 5' RACE reads, giving one row per CDR3 protein. The table includes 1.5 million or so distinct CDR3 sequences, roughly 40% detected once. The data were obtained in a study of blood T cells in healthy people across ages. The CDR3 sequence is 14 residues long. J lost 4 bases, V lost 6 bases, and 4 bases had no gene match. Germline lookup yields CDR1 SGHRS and CDR2 YFSETQ. V gene TRBV5-1 combines with J gene TRBJ2-2, with 9 bases that match TRBD1. This clonotype was sampled from a woman aged 18-30 years in good health. Material for sequencing was blood. CDR3 nucleotide sequence: TGCGCCAGCACCCCGGACAGGGGCACCGGGGAGCTGTTTTTT. Amino acids: CASTPDRGTGELFF.